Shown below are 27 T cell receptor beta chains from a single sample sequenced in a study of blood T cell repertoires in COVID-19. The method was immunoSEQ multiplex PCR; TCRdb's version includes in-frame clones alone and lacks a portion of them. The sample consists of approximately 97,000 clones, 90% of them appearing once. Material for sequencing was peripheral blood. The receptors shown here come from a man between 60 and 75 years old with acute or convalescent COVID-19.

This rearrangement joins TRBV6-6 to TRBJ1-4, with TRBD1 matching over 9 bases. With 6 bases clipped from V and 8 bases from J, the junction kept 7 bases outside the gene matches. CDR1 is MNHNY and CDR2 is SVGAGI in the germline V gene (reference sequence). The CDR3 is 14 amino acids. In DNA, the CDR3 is TGTGCCAGCAGACCCGGGACAGGGCGAGAAAAACTGTTTTTT. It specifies CASRPGTGREKLFF.

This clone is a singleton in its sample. CDR3 loop: CAWSAGHRREKLFF. The CDR3, as DNA: TGTGCCTGGAGTGCGGGCCATAGGAGGGAAAAACTGTTTTTT. The gene calls are TRBV30 and TRBJ1-4; D is uncertain. Deletions cut 1 base from V and 8 bases from J, with 14 bases between. Per germline, CDR1 GTSNPN and CDR2 SVGIG (reference sequence). This CDR3 region has 14 residues. The full variable domain, rest sourced from reference TRBV30 and TRBJ1-4, is SQTIHQWPATLVQPVGSPLSLECTVEGTSNPNLYWYRQAAGRGLQLLFYSVGIGQISSEVPQNLSASRPQDRQFILSSKKLLLSDSGFYLCAWSAGHRREKLFFGSGTQLSVL.

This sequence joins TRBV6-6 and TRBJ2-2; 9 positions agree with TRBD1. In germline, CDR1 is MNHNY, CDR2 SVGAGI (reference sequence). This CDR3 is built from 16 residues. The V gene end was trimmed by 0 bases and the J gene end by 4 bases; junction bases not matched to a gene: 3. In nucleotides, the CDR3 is TGTGCCAGCAGTTACTCGAGGGACAGGGTCACCGGGGAGCTGTTTTTT. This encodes CASSYSRDRVTGELFF.

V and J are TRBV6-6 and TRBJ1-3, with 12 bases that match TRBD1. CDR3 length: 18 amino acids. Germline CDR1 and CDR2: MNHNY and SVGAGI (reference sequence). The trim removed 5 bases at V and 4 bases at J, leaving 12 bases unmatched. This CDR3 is CASSPGTGGFLVGNTIYF. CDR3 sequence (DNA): TGTGCCAGCAGTCCCGGGACAGGGGGCTTTCTAGTAGGAAACACCATATATTTT.

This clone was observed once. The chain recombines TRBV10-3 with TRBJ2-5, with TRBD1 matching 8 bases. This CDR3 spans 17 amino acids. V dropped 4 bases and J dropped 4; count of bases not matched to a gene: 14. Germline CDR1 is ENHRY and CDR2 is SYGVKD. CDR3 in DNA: TGTGCCATCAGTGCGACAGACAGGGGCGTCGGGGGAGAGACCCAGTACTTC. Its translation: CAISATDRGVGGETQYF.

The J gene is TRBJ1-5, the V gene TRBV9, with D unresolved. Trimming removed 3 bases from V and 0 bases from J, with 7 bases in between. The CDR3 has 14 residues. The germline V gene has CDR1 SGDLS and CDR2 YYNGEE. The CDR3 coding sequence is TGTGCCAGCAGCGGGAGCGATAGCAATCAGCCCCAGCATTTT. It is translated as CASSGSDSNQPQHF.

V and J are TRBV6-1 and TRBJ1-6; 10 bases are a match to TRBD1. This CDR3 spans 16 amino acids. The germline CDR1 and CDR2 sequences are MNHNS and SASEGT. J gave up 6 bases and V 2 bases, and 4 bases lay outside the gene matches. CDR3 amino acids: CASSERQGAGNSPLHF. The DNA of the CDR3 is TGTGCCAGCAGTGAAAGACAGGGGGCAGGTAATTCACCCCTCCACTTT.

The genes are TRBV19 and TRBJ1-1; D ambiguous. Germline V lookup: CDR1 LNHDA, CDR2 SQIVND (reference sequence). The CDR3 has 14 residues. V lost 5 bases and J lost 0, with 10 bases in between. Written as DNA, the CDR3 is TGTGCCAGTAGTCTTCCTCCCTTGAACACTGAAGCTTTCTTT. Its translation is CASSLPPLNTEAFF.

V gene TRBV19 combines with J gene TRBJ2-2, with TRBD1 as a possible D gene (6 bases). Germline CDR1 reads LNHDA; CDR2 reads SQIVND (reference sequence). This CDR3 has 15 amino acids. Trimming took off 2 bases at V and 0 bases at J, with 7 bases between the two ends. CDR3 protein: CASSIQGPNTGELFF. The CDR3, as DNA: TGTGCCAGTAGTATACAGGGGCCGAACACCGGGGAGCTGTTTTTT.

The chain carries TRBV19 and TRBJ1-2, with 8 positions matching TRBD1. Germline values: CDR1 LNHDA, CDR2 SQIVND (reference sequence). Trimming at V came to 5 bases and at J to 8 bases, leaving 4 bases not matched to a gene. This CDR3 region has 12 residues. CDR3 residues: CASSPQGAGYTF. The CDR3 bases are TGTGCCAGTAGTCCTCAGGGGGCCGGCTACACCTTC.

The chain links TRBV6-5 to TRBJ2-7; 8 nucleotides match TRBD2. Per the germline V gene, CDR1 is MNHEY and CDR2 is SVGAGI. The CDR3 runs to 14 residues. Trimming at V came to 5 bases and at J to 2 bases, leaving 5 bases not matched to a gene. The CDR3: CASSKTSGTYEQYF. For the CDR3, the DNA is TGTGCCAGCAGTAAAACTAGCGGTACCTACGAGCAGTACTTC.

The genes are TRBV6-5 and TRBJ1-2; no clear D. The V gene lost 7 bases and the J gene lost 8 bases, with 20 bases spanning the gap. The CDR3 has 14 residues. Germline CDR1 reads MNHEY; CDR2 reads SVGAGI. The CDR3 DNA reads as TGTGCCAGCATGCGCAGTCCCGCCGTGAGGGGCTACACCTTC. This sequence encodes CASMRSPAVRGYTF.

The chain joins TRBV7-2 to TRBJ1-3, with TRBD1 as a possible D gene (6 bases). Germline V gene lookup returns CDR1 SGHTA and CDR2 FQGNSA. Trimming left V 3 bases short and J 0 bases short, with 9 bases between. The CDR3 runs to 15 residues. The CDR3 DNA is TGTGCCAGCAGCTTTAGGGGGAGCTCTGGAAACACCATATATTTT. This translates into CASSFRGSSGNTIYF. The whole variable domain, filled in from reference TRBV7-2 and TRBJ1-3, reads GAGVSQSPSNKVTEKGKDVELRCDPISGHTALYWYRQSLGQGLEFLIYFQGNSAPDKSGLPSDRFSAERTGGSVSTLTIQRTQQEDSAVYLCASSFRGSSGNTIYFGEGSWLTVV.

The CDR3 DNA reads as TGCGCCAGCAGCTTGTCTTGGCTGAACACTGAAGCTTTCTTT. As protein: CASSLSWLNTEAFF. The genes are TRBV5-1 and TRBJ1-1, with D unresolved. The CDR3 consists of 14 residues. Per germline, CDR1 SGHRS and CDR2 YFSETQ. Trimming removed 1 base at V and 0 bases at J, with 7 bases between. Full variable domain (outside the CDR3, taken from reference TRBV5-1 and TRBJ1-1): KAGVTQTPRYLIKTRGQQVTLSCSPISGHRSVSWYQQTPGQGLQFLFEYFSETQRNKGNFPGRFSGRQFSNSRSEMNVSTLELGDSALYLCASSLSWLNTEAFFGQGTRLTVV.

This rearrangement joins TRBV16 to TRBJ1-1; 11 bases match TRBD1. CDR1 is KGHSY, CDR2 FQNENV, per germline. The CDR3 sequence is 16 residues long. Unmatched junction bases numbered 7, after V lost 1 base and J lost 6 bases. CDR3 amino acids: CASSQFRTGGLSEAFF. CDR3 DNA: TGTGCCAGCAGCCAATTTCGGACAGGGGGCTTATCTGAAGCTTTCTTT.

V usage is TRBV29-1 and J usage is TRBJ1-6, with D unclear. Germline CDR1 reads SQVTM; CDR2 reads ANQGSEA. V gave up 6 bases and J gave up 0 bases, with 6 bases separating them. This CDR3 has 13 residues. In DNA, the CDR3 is TGCAGCGTGACTGTCTCCTATAATTCACCCCTCCACTTT. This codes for CSVTVSYNSPLHF.

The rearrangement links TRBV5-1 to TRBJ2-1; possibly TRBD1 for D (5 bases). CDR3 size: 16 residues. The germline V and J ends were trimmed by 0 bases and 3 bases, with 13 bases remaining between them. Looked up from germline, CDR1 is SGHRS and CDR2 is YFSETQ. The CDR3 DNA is TGCGCCAGCAGCTTGGTAGGGGTAAACAACTACAATGAGCAGTTCTTC. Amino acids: CASSLVGVNNYNEQFF.

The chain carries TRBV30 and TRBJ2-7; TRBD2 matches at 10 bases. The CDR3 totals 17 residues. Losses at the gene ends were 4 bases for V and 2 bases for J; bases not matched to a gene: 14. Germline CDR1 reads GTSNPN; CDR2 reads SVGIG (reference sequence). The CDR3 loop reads CAWTNSPTSGDTYEQYF. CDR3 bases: TGTGCCTGGACCAATAGCCCAACTAGCGGGGATACCTACGAGCAGTACTTC.

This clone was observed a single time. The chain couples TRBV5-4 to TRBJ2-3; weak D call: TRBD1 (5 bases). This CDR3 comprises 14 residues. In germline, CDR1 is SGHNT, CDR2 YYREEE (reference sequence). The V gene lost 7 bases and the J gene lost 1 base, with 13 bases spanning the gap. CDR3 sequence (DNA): TGTGCCAGCGCATCGAAAGGGGGCACAGATACGCAGTATTTT. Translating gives CASASKGGTDTQYF.

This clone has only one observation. The CDR3, as DNA: TGTGCCACCAGCAGTTCGTCCGGGACAGCAAATCAGCCCCAGCATTTT. It encodes CATSSSSGTANQPQHF. The chain combines TRBV15 with TRBJ1-5, with 7 bases lining up with TRBD1. The CDR3 is 16 residues long. V dropped 3 bases and J dropped 4; count of bases not matched to a gene: 9. Germline lookup yields CDR1 LNHNV and CDR2 YYDKDF (reference sequence).

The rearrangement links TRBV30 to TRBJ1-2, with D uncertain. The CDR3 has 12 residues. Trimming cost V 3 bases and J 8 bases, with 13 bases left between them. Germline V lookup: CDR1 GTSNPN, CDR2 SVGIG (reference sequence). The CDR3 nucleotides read TGTGCCTGGAGACCGAAACTTCGGGGCTACACCTTC. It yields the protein CAWRPKLRGYTF.

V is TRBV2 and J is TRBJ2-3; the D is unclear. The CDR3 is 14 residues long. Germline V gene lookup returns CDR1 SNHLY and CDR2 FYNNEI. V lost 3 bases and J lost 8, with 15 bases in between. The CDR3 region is CASSDSRSSRTQYF. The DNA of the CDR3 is TGTGCCAGCAGTGATTCGCGGTCGAGCCGTACGCAGTATTTT.

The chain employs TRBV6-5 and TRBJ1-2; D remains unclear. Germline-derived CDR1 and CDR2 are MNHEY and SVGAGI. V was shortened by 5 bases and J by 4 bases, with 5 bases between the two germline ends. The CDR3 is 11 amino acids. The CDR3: CASSRLYGYTF. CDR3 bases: TGTGCCAGCAGTCGACTCTATGGCTACACCTTC.

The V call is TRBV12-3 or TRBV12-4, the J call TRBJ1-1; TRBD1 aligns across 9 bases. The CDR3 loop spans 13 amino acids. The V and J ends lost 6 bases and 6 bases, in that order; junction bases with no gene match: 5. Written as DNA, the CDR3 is TGTGCCAGCAGCCTGGGACAGGGAGCTGAAGCTTTCTTT. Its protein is CASSLGQGAEAFF.

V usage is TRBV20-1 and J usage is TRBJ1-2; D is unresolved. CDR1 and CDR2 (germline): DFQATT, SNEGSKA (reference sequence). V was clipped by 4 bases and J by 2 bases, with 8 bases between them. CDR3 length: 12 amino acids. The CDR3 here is CSATDGNYGYTF. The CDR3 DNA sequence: TGCAGTGCTACTGACGGGAACTATGGCTACACCTTC.

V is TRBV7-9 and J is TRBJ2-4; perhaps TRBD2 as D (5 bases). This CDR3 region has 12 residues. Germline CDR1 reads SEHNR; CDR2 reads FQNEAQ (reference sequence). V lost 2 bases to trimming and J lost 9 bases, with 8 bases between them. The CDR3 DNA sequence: TGTGCCAGCAGCTTACTAGAGGGCATTCAGTACTTC. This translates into CASSLLEGIQYF.

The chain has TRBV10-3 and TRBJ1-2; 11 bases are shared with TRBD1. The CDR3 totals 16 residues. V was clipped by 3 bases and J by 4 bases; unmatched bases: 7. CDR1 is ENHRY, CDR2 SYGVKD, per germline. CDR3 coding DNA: TGTGCCATCAGTGATTCGGGGGACAGGGGGACCTATGGCTACACCTTC. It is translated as CAISDSGDRGTYGYTF.